This TCR beta chain was captured by sequencing in a study of breast tumors, draining lymph nodes, adjacent tissues. A single record per CDR3 protein comes from TCRdb applying MiXCR to the multiplex PCR reads. The data hold 100,000 to 150,000 distinct CDR3 sequences, with more than 20% observed a single time. This clonotype was counted ten times or more. Its antigen is undetermined. Points from the study as a whole: Compared with lymph nodes, tumors were less diverse; compared with nontumor tissue, more. Luminal-like breast cancer showed significantly greater tumor-nontumor repertoire similarity than basal-like breast cancer did. That most tumor T cells come from lymph nodes remained unproven. The data were judged consistent with most tumor T cells coming from lymph node and expanding in tumor.

Germline-derived CDR1 and CDR2 are SGDLS and YYNGEE. CDR3 length: 17 residues. Losses at the gene ends were 0 bases for V and 8 bases for J; bases not matched to a gene: 14. Samples came from axillary lymph nodes draining the breast cancer. The V and J genes are TRBV9 and TRBJ2-1, with 7 nucleotides matching TRBD2. The source is a female donor with breast cancer. Some clones in this sample may be carry-over from other donors' samples. The sequenced sample consisted of axillary lymph node tissue. CDR3 sequence: CASSVGGSGASGDEQFF. CDR3 sequence (DNA): TGTGCCAGCAGCGTAGGGGGGAGTGGGGCTAGCGGCGATGAGCAGTTCTTC.